These 20 T cell receptor beta chains originate from one sample sequenced in a study of shared clonotypes between healthy human individuals. Here immunoSEQ multiplex PCR was the method, and the copy in TCRdb shows in-frame clones only, minus some. The sample lists around 2.5 million clones, 80% to 95% occurring once. Sequencing was performed on naive CD4+ T cells from PBMCs. Sample subset: CD45RA+ positively selected. The source of these receptors is a man younger than 35 in good health. Some clones in this sample may be carry-over from other donors' samples.

The chain's CDR3 is CASSIGGVGTYNEQFF. The CDR3 DNA is TGTGCCAGCTCCATAGGAGGAGTGGGCACCTACAATGAGCAGTTCTTC. This chain joins TRBV18 and TRBJ2-1, with D tentatively TRBD2 (5 bases). This CDR3 has 16 amino acids. The V end lost 6 bases, the J end lost 2 bases, and 17 bases lay between the germline ends. Germline V lookup: CDR1 KGHSH, CDR2 LQKENI.

Only one count was recorded for this clone. The chain links TRBV4-2 to TRBJ2-1; 9 nucleotides match TRBD2. The CDR3 is 16 amino acids. Losses at the gene ends were 1 base for V and 3 bases for J; bases not matched to a gene: 4. Per the germline V gene, CDR1 is LGHNA and CDR2 is YNFKEQ. In nucleotides, the CDR3 is TGTGCCAGCAGCCAAGGCGGGAGGGGTTACTACAATGAGCAGTTCTTC. Its protein product is CASSQGGRGYYNEQFF.

The V and J genes are TRBV2 and TRBJ1-1; D is unresolved. Germline lookup yields CDR1 SNHLY and CDR2 FYNNEI. CDR3 length: 13 amino acids. Trimming pared 5 bases from V and 2 bases from J, leaving 9 bases between. The CDR3 loop is CASSWNRNTEAFF. CDR3 DNA sequence: TGTGCCAGCAGTTGGAACAGAAACACTGAAGCTTTCTTT.

This chain joins TRBV7-2 and TRBJ2-1; D is perhaps TRBD1 (6 bases). The length of the CDR3 is 16 residues. In germline, CDR1 is SGHTA, CDR2 FQGNSA. V was cut by 5 bases and J by 4 bases, with 18 bases left in between. Here the CDR3 reads CASSPGAPTNYNEQFF. CDR3 DNA sequence: TGTGCCAGCAGCCCAGGGGCGCCGACCAATTACAATGAGCAGTTCTTC.

This chain joins TRBV7-3 and TRBJ2-1, with TRBD2 matching 9 bases. The germline V gene has CDR1 SGHTA and CDR2 FQGTGA. V lost 5 bases and J lost 8; bases outside the gene matches: 7. The CDR3 loop spans 14 amino acids. The chain's CDR3 is CASSLRGRVDEQFF. DNA for the CDR3: TGTGCCAGCAGCCTCCGCGGGAGGGTTGATGAGCAGTTCTTC.

This clone has a single count. The V call is TRBV9, the J call TRBJ2-5; weak D call: TRBD2 (6 bases). This CDR3 comprises 15 residues. Germline V gene lookup returns CDR1 SGDLS and CDR2 YYNGEE. The V end lost 0 bases, the J end lost 5 bases, and 14 bases lay between the germline ends. This CDR3 is CASSVAVRDWETQYF. CDR3 coding DNA: TGTGCCAGCAGCGTAGCGGTGAGGGACTGGGAGACCCAGTACTTC. Combining the CDR3 with reference TRBV9 and TRBJ2-5 gives the whole variable domain DSGVTQTPKHLITATGQRVTLRCSPRSGDLSVYWYQQSLDQGLQFLIQYYNGEERAKGNILERFSAQQFPDLHSELNLSSLELGDSALYFCASSVAVRDWETQYFGPGTRLLVL.

In regard to this clone: The sample has other DNA sequences that encode this CDR3 too. The gene calls are TRBV27 and TRBJ2-2; D unclear. In germline, CDR1 is MNHEY, CDR2 SMNVEV (reference sequence). Trimming pared 5 bases from V and 1 base from J, leaving 2 bases between. The CDR3 has 12 amino acids. The CDR3, as DNA: TGTGCCAGCAGTAGGAACACCGGGGAGCTGTTTTTT. This encodes CASSRNTGELFF.

In DNA form, the CDR3 reads TGTGCCAGCAGCTTATTCCCAGGGCAGGACGAGCAGTACTTC. Its protein product is CASSLFPGQDEQYF. The rearrangement uses TRBV11-2 and TRBJ2-7; possible D gene TRBD1, 5 bases. The CDR3 loop spans 14 amino acids. Trimming took 2 bases from V and 5 from J, leaving 13 bases between them. Germline CDR1 SGHAT, CDR2 FQNNGV.

This clone was detected only a few times. The chain couples TRBV29-1 to TRBJ1-5; unclear D gene. The germline gives CDR1 SQVTM, CDR2 ANQGSEA. V was pared by 6 bases and J by 2 bases, with 8 bases between. This CDR3 has 12 residues. The CDR3 is CSVSLGNQPQHF. For the CDR3, the DNA is TGCAGCGTCAGCCTAGGCAATCAGCCCCAGCATTTT.

The genes are TRBV5-1 and TRBJ2-7; 8 bases map to TRBD2. V was clipped by 2 bases and J by 7 bases; unmatched bases: 8. Germline V lookup: CDR1 SGHRS, CDR2 YFSETQ. The CDR3 runs to 14 residues. CDR3 nucleotide sequence: TGCGCCAGCAGCTTAGCGCGGGGGGTAGAAGAGCAGTACTTC. It specifies CASSLARGVEEQYF.

For the CDR3, the DNA is TGTGCCAGTAGGCCGGGACTAGCAGGAGATACGCAGTATTTT. As protein: CASRPGLAGDTQYF. V gene TRBV19 combines with J gene TRBJ2-3; 9 bases are shared with TRBD2. With V trimmed by 6 bases and J by 5 bases, 6 bases remained unmatched. The CDR3 has 14 residues. Germline loops: CDR1 LNHDA, CDR2 SQIVND (reference sequence).

The V gene is TRBV5-1, the J gene TRBJ1-1; D unresolved. CDR1 SGHRS and CDR2 YFSETQ come from the germline V gene. V shed 6 bases and J shed 0 bases, with 15 bases lying between them. The CDR3 has 15 residues. The CDR3 region has the DNA TGCGCCAGCACCCTTTCGACCTCTTTGAACACTGAAGCTTTCTTT. As protein: CASTLSTSLNTEAFF.

V gene TRBV5-1 combines with J gene TRBJ2-3; TRBD1 aligns across 8 bases. Germline V lookup: CDR1 SGHRS, CDR2 YFSETQ. Losses at the gene ends were 0 bases for V and 3 bases for J; bases not matched to a gene: 6. The CDR3 runs 16 residues. The CDR3 sequence is CASSLALTGETDTQYF. CDR3 nucleotides: TGCGCCAGCAGCTTGGCCTTGACAGGGGAAACAGATACGCAGTATTTT.

The chain employs TRBV5-5 and TRBJ1-2; 8 positions match TRBD1. Germline V gene lookup returns CDR1 SGHKS and CDR2 YYEKEE (reference sequence). After removal of 4 bases from V and 5 bases from J, the junction contained 10 bases not matched to a gene. The CDR3 runs to 15 residues. CDR3 residues: CASSIGQGRGYGYTF. CDR3 DNA: TGTGCCAGCAGCATCGGACAGGGAAGGGGGTATGGCTACACCTTC. Complete variable domain (other parts from reference TRBV5-5 and TRBJ1-2): DAGVTQSPTHLIKTRGQQVTLRCSPISGHKSVSWYQQVLGQGPQFIFQYYEKEERGRGNFPDRFSARQFPNYSSELNVNALLLGDSALYLCASSIGQGRGYGYTFGSGTRLTVV.

The V and J genes are TRBV4-1 and TRBJ2-7; D is unresolved. Trimming removed 1 base at V and 3 bases at J, with 13 bases between. Per germline, CDR1 MGHRA and CDR2 YSYEKL. This CDR3 is built from 15 residues. In nucleotides, the CDR3 is TGCGCCAGCAGCCAAGGGTACCTTCAGGACTACGAGCAGTACTTC. Translation gives CASSQGYLQDYEQYF.

This chain uses TRBV7-9 with TRBJ2-3; no reliable D call. The CDR3 has 14 residues. Between the trimmed V and J ends, which lost 2 bases and 3 bases, there was a span of 9 bases. Looked up from germline, CDR1 is SEHNR and CDR2 is FQNEAQ (reference sequence). The DNA for the CDR3 is TGTGCCAGCAGCTTAATCTTAGTAACAGATACGCAGTATTTT. Translating it yields CASSLILVTDTQYF.

The chain recombines TRBV28 with TRBJ2-7, with D unresolved. Trimming removed 6 bases from V and 3 bases from J, with 12 bases in between. CDR3 size: 13 residues. Germline CDR1 reads MDHEN; CDR2 reads SYDVKM. The CDR3: CASSPGRYYEQYF. In DNA form, the CDR3 reads TGTGCCAGCAGCCCCGGACGGTACTACGAGCAGTACTTC. Supplemented by reference TRBV28 and TRBJ2-7, the full variable domain reads DVKVTQSSRYLVKRTGEKVFLECVQDMDHENMFWYRQDPGLGLRLIYFSYDVKMKEKGDIPEGYSVSREKKERFSLILESASTNQTSMYLCASSPGRYYEQYFGPGTRLTVT.

This chain connects TRBV28 to TRBJ1-2, with 8 nucleotides matching TRBD1. The CDR3 consists of 17 residues. Germline V lookup: CDR1 MDHEN, CDR2 SYDVKM. V lost 3 bases to trimming and J lost 8 bases; unmatched junction nucleotides: 17. CDR3 region: CASSFGGTGPLRGGYTF. The CDR3 bases are TGTGCCAGCAGTTTCGGTGGGACAGGACCCCTCCGTGGGGGCTACACCTTC.

The genes are TRBV4-3 and TRBJ2-7; tentative D call: TRBD2 (7 bases). Trimming left V 6 bases short and J 3 bases short, with 18 bases between. Per the germline V gene, CDR1 is LGHNA and CDR2 is YSLEER. The CDR3 covers 15 residues. CDR3 protein: CASSREGGFVYEQYF. The DNA for the CDR3 is TGCGCCAGCAGTAGGGAGGGGGGTTTCGTCTACGAGCAGTACTTC.

The chain links TRBV10-1 to TRBJ2-5; 12 bases fit TRBD2. Trimming removed 1 base from V and 2 bases from J; junction bases left unmatched: 2. This CDR3 comprises 16 residues. Per the germline V gene, CDR1 is WNHNN and CDR2 is SYGVQD (reference sequence). In DNA, the CDR3 is TGCGCCAGCAGTGAGTGGACTAGCGGGACACAAGAGACCCAGTACTTC. It encodes CASSEWTSGTQETQYF.